These T cell receptor beta chains were read from a single sample in a study of post-analysis software for immune sequencing data. TCRdb passed the PCR reads through MiXCR, listing each CDR3 protein once. The sample lists around 400,000 distinct CDR3 sequences; about a third were seen once. The source material was blood. These receptors originate from a girl between 10 and 17 years old with multiple sclerosis. Each CDR3 is given with its conserved first and last residue. The D gene is left open where the match is weak. Part of the rows lack a size; the others show once, few, many or a class for expanded clones.

J,size,V,D,CDR3,DNA
TRBJ1-4,NA,TRBV6-2/TRBV6-3,NA,CASSSPTGLNEKLFF,TGTGCCAGCAGTTCGCCTACAGGTCTTAATGAAAAACTGTTTTTT
TRBJ2-3,NA,TRBV7-3,NA,CASSSGSSDTQYF,TGTGCCAGCAGCTCTGGGAGCTCAGATACGCAGTATTTT
TRBJ2-5,many,TRBV29-1,NA,CSVVQRQETQYF,TGCAGCGTTGTCCAGCGGCAAGAGACCCAGTACTTC
TRBJ2-7,few,TRBV7-2,TRBD2,CASSPGRANEQYF,TGTGCCAGCAGCCCCGGGAGGGCAAACGAGCAGTACTTC
TRBJ2-5,few,TRBV6-2/TRBV6-3,TRBD2,CASSYILGEGPKTQYF,TGTGCCAGCAGTTACATCCTGGGGGAGGGTCCAAAGACCCAGTACTTC
TRBJ1-2,NA,TRBV15,TRBD1,CATSRTGTGGAYGYTF,TGTGCCACCAGCAGAACCGGGACAGGGGGCGCCTATGGCTACACCTTC
TRBJ1-2,NA,TRBV6-1,NA,CASRSIGDNYGYTF,TGTGCCAGCAGGTCGATTGGGGATAACTATGGCTACACCTTC
TRBJ2-7,few,TRBV28,NA,CASSFDEAATPRATEQYF,TGTGCCAGCAGTTTCGATGAGGCAGCCACCCCCCGTGCTACGGAGCAGTACTTC
TRBJ1-1,NA,TRBV13,NA,CASSVEGGPEAFF,TGTGCCAGCAGCGTAGAGGGGGGGCCTGAAGCTTTCTTT
TRBJ1-4,few,TRBV12-3/TRBV12-4,NA,CASSRQGRYEKLFF,TGTGCCAGCAGTCGGCAGGGGCGGTATGAAAAACTGTTTTTT
TRBJ2-7,NA,TRBV12-3/TRBV12-4,NA,CASSSLSGVTEQYF,TGTGCCAGCAGTTCCTTAAGTGGGGTGACGGAGCAGTACTTC
TRBJ2-3,NA,TRBV12-3/TRBV12-4,TRBD2,CASSSGITSADTQYF,TGTGCCAGCAGTTCGGGGATTACTAGCGCAGATACGCAGTATTTT
TRBJ2-1,NA,TRBV28,TRBD2,CASSSLTSGGSSSYNEQFF,TGTGCCAGCAGTTCCCTGACTAGCGGGGGTTCCAGCTCCTACAATGAGCAGTTCTTC
TRBJ2-5,few,TRBV5-1,TRBD2,CASSPIAGAPETQYF,TGCGCCAGCAGCCCAATAGCGGGGGCCCCCGAGACCCAGTACTTC
TRBJ2-2,NA,TRBV29-1,NA,CSVGGESGFTGELFF,TGCAGCGTTGGGGGAGAGTCTGGGTTTACCGGGGAGCTGTTTTTT
TRBJ1-2,NA,TRBV6-2/TRBV6-3,NA,CASTRGTYSNGYTF,TGTGCCAGCACCCGCGGGACGTACTCCAATGGCTACACCTTC
TRBJ2-5,few,TRBV29-1,NA,CSVEDQEVPQETQYF,TGCAGCGTTGAAGATCAGGAAGTTCCTCAAGAGACCCAGTACTTC
TRBJ1-5,few,TRBV7-2,NA,CASSLGLGQPQHF,TGTGCCAGCAGCTTGGGCCTAGGGCAGCCCCAGCATTTT
TRBJ2-7,NA,TRBV11-2,NA,CASSFMAPSYEQYF,TGTGCCAGCAGCTTTATGGCCCCATCCTACGAGCAGTACTTC
TRBJ1-1,few,TRBV29-1,NA,CSVEVARTEAFF,TGCAGCGTTGAAGTGGCGAGGACTGAAGCTTTCTTT
TRBJ1-5,few,TRBV2,NA,CASSLRVRNQPQHF,TGTGCCAGCAGTCTCAGGGTGCGGAATCAGCCCCAGCATTTT
TRBJ2-3,few,TRBV10-3,TRBD2,CANHPGPAGGRDTQYF,TGTGCCAACCACCCAGGGCCAGCGGGGGGAAGAGATACGCAGTATTTT
TRBJ2-7,few,TRBV7-3,TRBD1,CASSSGTGVSYEQYF,TGTGCCAGCAGCTCCGGGACAGGGGTCTCCTACGAGCAGTACTTC
TRBJ1-2,few,TRBV24-1,NA,CATSDTGTNYGYTF,TGTGCCACCAGTGATACAGGGACTAACTATGGCTACACCTTC
TRBJ2-1,few,TRBV29-1,NA,CSVRGGLSNEQFF,TGCAGCGTTAGGGGGGGCCTCTCCAATGAGCAGTTCTTC
TRBJ2-1,many,TRBV5-1,NA,CASSGAGGYNEQFF,TGCGCCAGCAGCGGGGCAGGGGGGTACAATGAGCAGTTCTTC
TRBJ1-2,few,TRBV5-1,NA,CASSFTGLDGYTF,TGCGCCAGCAGCTTTACAGGGTTAGATGGCTACACCTTC
TRBJ1-5,NA,TRBV7-9,NA,CASSLDGTPFSNQPQHF,TGTGCCAGCAGCTTAGATGGGACACCTTTTAGCAATCAGCCCCAGCATTTT
TRBJ1-4,NA,TRBV12-3/TRBV12-4,NA,CASSLGSTNEKLFF,TGTGCCAGCAGTTTAGGATCAACTAATGAAAAACTGTTTTTT
TRBJ1-1,few,TRBV5-1,NA,CASSPRPGGRTEAFF,TGCGCCAGCAGCCCGAGGCCAGGTGGGAGGACTGAAGCTTTCTTT
TRBJ2-1,few,TRBV4-2,TRBD2,CASSQESSGGAVPYEQFF,TGTGCCAGCAGCCAGGAGTCTAGCGGGGGGGCAGTTCCGTATGAGCAGTTCTTC
TRBJ2-3,NA,TRBV5-1,NA,CASSLLGPPTDTQYF,TGCGCCAGCAGCTTGCTAGGGCCGCCCACAGATACGCAGTATTTT
TRBJ1-3,NA,TRBV7-2,TRBD1,CASSLALTGGYGNTIYF,TGTGCCAGCAGCTTAGCCCTGACAGGGGGGTATGGAAACACCATATATTTT
TRBJ1-2,NA,TRBV7-9,TRBD1,CASSSGQGEGGYTF,TGTGCCAGCAGCTCTGGACAGGGCGAGGGTGGCTACACCTTC
TRBJ1-4,NA,TRBV15,NA,CATRRGSEVGEKLFF,TGTGCCACCAGGAGGGGAAGCGAGGTGGGCGAAAAACTGTTTTTT
TRBJ2-6,many,TRBV29-1,NA,CSVWRTGANVLTF,TGCAGCGTCTGGAGAACTGGGGCCAACGTCCTGACTTTC
TRBJ2-1,NA,TRBV5-6,NA,CASSLPLGGNEQFF,TGTGCCAGCAGCTTACCTTTAGGGGGCAATGAGCAGTTCTTC
TRBJ1-6,many,TRBV9,NA,CASSREVESPLHF,TGTGCCAGCAGCCGGGAGGTAGAATCACCCCTCCACTTT
TRBJ2-7,few,TRBV28,NA,CASSYRMSSYEQYF,TGTGCCAGCAGTTACAGAATGTCCTCCTACGAGCAGTACTTC
TRBJ1-2,NA,TRBV6-1,NA,CASSEAPALYGYTF,TGTGCCAGCAGTGAAGCGCCGGCGCTCTATGGCTACACCTTC
TRBJ1-4,NA,TRBV11-2,TRBD1,CASSFARGVDEKLFF,TGTGCCAGCAGCTTCGCCAGGGGGGTGGATGAAAAACTGTTTTTT